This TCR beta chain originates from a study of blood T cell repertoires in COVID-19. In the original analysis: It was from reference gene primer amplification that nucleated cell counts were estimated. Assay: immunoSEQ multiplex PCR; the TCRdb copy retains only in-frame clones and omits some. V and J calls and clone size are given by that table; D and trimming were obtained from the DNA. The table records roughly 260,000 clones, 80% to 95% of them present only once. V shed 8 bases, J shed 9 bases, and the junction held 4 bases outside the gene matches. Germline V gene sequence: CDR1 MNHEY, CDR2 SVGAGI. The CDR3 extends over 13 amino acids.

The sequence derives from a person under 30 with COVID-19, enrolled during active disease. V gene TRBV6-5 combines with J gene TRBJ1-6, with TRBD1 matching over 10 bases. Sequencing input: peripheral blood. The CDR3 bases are TGTGCCAGCGGGGACAGGGGTGGTTCACCCCTCCACTTT. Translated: CASGDRGGSPLHF.